The 30 T cell receptor beta chains below were found in one sample sequenced in a study of early T cells in non-severe SARS-CoV-2 infection. TCRdb recomputed calls from the 5' RACE reads with MiXCR, one row per CDR3 protein. Of about 60,000 distinct CDR3 sequences detected, 5.6% appear once; the ten largest clones hold roughly 7%. The sample taken for sequencing was whole blood. These receptor sequences come from an adult who was a healthcare worker with PCR-confirmed SARS-CoV-2 infection or an uninfected control (not recorded which).

This clonotype was seen repeatedly, ten times or more. V and J are TRBV7-2 and TRBJ2-5, with TRBD2 matching 7 bases. Germline CDR1 reads SGHTA; CDR2 reads FQGNSA. Losses at the gene ends were 5 bases for V and 1 base for J; bases not matched to a gene: 4. CDR3 length equals 14 residues. The CDR3 DNA reads as TGTGCCAGCAGCCACGCGGGGGTCCAAGAGACCCAGTACTTC. This codes for CASSHAGVQETQYF.

The V and J genes are TRBV2 and TRBJ1-5; 9 bases align to TRBD1. Germline trimming cut 5 bases from V and 6 bases from J; bases unmatched to any gene: 5. Germline lookup yields CDR1 SNHLY and CDR2 FYNNEI. The CDR3 extends over 14 amino acids. In DNA form, the CDR3 reads TGTGCCAGCAGTAACCCGGGACAGGGTCAGCCCCAGCATTTT. This sequence encodes CASSNPGQGQPQHF.

This clonotype has just a few counts. The chain uses TRBV20-1 and TRBJ1-6, with D hard to call. The CDR3 loop spans 12 amino acids. The germline V gene has CDR1 DFQATT and CDR2 SNEGSKA (reference sequence). Trimming stripped 5 bases from V and 8 bases from J, with 10 bases between. The CDR3 sequence: CSALGWDSPLHF. CDR3 in DNA: TGCAGTGCTTTAGGGTGGGATTCACCCCTCCACTTT.

This clonotype was seen more than once but under ten times. The chain uses TRBV28 and TRBJ1-2; D remains unclear. V shed 3 bases and J shed 4 bases, with 12 bases lying between them. CDR3 length equals 14 residues. Looked up from germline, CDR1 is MDHEN and CDR2 is SYDVKM. CDR3 protein: CASSFPAAVYGYTF. In DNA form, the CDR3 reads TGTGCCAGCAGTTTTCCCGCGGCAGTCTATGGCTACACCTTC.

This clonotype occurred a few times. The gene calls are TRBV29-1 and TRBJ2-7; possibly TRBD1 for D (6 bases). The ends were cut back, 4 bases at V and 5 bases at J, with 12 bases in the middle. This CDR3 contains 12 residues. CDR1 SQVTM and CDR2 ANQGSEA come from the germline V gene. The DNA for the CDR3 is TGCAGCGTTGTCCCCAGGGGCCACGAGCAGTACTTC. Translating it yields CSVVPRGHEQYF.

The J gene is TRBJ2-3, the V gene TRBV20-1; D is unresolved. Between the trimmed V and J ends, which lost 1 base and 0 bases, there was a span of 11 bases. The length of the CDR3 is 15 residues. Germline CDR1 is DFQATT and CDR2 is SNEGSKA (reference sequence). Written as DNA, the CDR3 is TGCAGTGCTAGAGTTAGACTCGGCAGCACAGATACGCAGTATTTT. This encodes CSARVRLGSTDTQYF.

This clonotype occurred many times. The V call is TRBV7-2, the J call TRBJ1-5; D unresolved. Germline values: CDR1 SGHTA, CDR2 FQGNSA. The V gene lost 7 bases and the J gene lost 3 bases, with 10 bases spanning the gap. The CDR3 loop spans 13 amino acids. This chain's CDR3 is CASNLVDNQPQHF. The CDR3 coding sequence is TGTGCCAGCAACCTCGTTGACAATCAGCCCCAGCATTTT.

This clonotype has just a few counts. DNA of the CDR3: TGTGCCAGCAGCCCCCGGACAGGGGGAAACACTGAAGCTTTCTTT. It translates to CASSPRTGGNTEAFF. The genes are TRBV9 and TRBJ1-1; 10 bases are a match to TRBD1. V gave up 4 bases and J gave up 2 bases; unmatched junction bases: 5. The CDR3 has 15 amino acids. The germline CDR1 and CDR2 sequences are SGDLS and YYNGEE.

As regards this clonotype: One end of the junction is discordant with germline, which a read error may explain. This chain's CDR3 is CVSGTGSYNEQFF. The CDR3 DNA is TGTGTCAGCGGGACAGGGTCTTACAATGAGCAGTTCTTC. The J gene is TRBJ2-1, the V gene TRBV11-2; 9 nucleotides match TRBD1. The CDR3 sequence is 13 residues long. The germline V gene encodes CDR1 SGHAT and CDR2 FQNNGV.

The chain links TRBV30 to TRBJ2-7; tentatively, D is TRBD2 (5 bases). The CDR3 runs to 14 residues. V lost 2 bases and J 1 base, leaving 12 bases between the germline ends. CDR1 and CDR2 from the germline V gene are GTSNPN and SVGIG (reference sequence). The CDR3 DNA sequence: TGTGCCTGGAGTTGGACTTACCTTTCCTACGAGCAGTACTTC. This gives the protein CAWSWTYLSYEQYF.

There are many counts of this clonotype. This chain links TRBV29-1 with TRBJ1-2, with no clear D. The CDR3 totals 15 residues. Germline V gene lookup returns CDR1 SQVTM and CDR2 ANQGSEA. V lost 5 bases to trimming and J lost 1 base, with 17 bases between them. The CDR3 region has the DNA TGCAGCGTTCCCCGTCCCCCTCAGCTTAACTATGGCTACACCTTC. Its translation: CSVPRPPQLNYGYTF.

This clonotype showed up just a few times. The chain carries TRBV6-1 and TRBJ1-1, with a tentative D call TRBD1 (6 bases). The CDR3 length is 18 residues. CDR1 MNHNS and CDR2 SASEGT come from the germline V gene. Trimming shortened V by 2 bases and J by 0 bases, and 19 bases separated the two germline ends. CDR3 protein: CASSEIPSQGYMNTEAFF. The CDR3, as DNA: TGTGCCAGCAGTGAAATTCCCTCTCAGGGGTACATGAACACTGAAGCTTTCTTT.

This clonotype was seen at least ten times. V gene TRBV7-6 combines with J gene TRBJ2-7; D might be TRBD1 or TRBD2, each matching 5 bases. The V and J ends lost 0 bases and 7 bases respectively, with 10 bases between them. The CDR3 has 13 residues. Germline V gives CDR1 SGHVS, CDR2 FNYEAQ. The CDR3: CASSLARGGEQYF. CDR3 bases: TGTGCCAGCAGCTTAGCGCGTGGGGGAGAGCAGTACTTC.

The V gene is TRBV10-3, the J gene TRBJ1-5; TRBD1 matches 9 bases. The J segment lost 2 bases and the V segment lost 0 bases, leaving 5 bases of the junction unmatched. CDR1 ENHRY and CDR2 SYGVKD come from the germline V gene. This CDR3 region has 17 residues. CDR3 in DNA: TGTGCCATCAGTGAGTCCGGGGACAGGGAGGGCAATCAGCCCCAGCATTTT. This translates into CAISESGDREGNQPQHF.

This clonotype was seen ten or more times. The CDR3 region is CSASYRGSSYNEQFF. As DNA, the CDR3 is TGCAGCGCATCTTACAGGGGGAGCTCCTACAATGAGCAGTTCTTC. The J gene is TRBJ2-1, the V gene TRBV29-1, with 8 bases lining up with TRBD1. The CDR3 has 15 amino acids. Germline lookup yields CDR1 SQVTM and CDR2 ANQGSEA. V was pared by 7 bases and J by 0 bases, with 8 bases of the junction left unmatched.

At least ten counts were recorded for this clonotype. The chain is built from TRBV5-4 and TRBJ1-1; the D is unclear. Germline V gene lookup returns CDR1 SGHNT and CDR2 YYREEE (reference sequence). This CDR3 comprises 16 residues. Trimming left V 4 bases short and J 1 base short, with 17 bases between. CDR3 nucleotide sequence: TGTGCCAGCAGCCCCTATCGGAGACAATGGAACACTGAAGCTTTCTTT. Translated, it gives CASSPYRRQWNTEAFF.

This clonotype came up many times. As DNA, the CDR3 is TGTGCCAGCAGCCCCGTTGGGGGTTGGGATACGCAGTATTTT. Its protein product is CASSPVGGWDTQYF. The chain has TRBV3-1 and TRBJ2-3; D possibly uses TRBD1 or TRBD2 (5 bases each). The CDR3 is 14 amino acids. V lost 4 bases, J lost 6 bases, and 14 bases lay in between. Germline V gene data show CDR1 as LGHDT and CDR2 as YNNKEL (reference sequence).

This clonotype appeared many times. This sequence joins TRBV20-1 and TRBJ2-5; D possibly corresponds to TRBD1 (5 bases). The V gene's germline CDR1 is DFQATT and CDR2 SNEGSKA (reference sequence). V lost 3 bases and J 3 bases, leaving 8 bases between the germline ends. The CDR3 consists of 12 residues. The CDR3 sequence: CSARTVKETQYF. The CDR3 DNA reads TGCAGTGCTAGGACAGTCAAAGAGACCCAGTACTTC.

This clonotype has ten or more counts. The chain recombines TRBV30 with TRBJ2-1; TRBD2 matches 11 bases. Germline lookup yields CDR1 GTSNPN and CDR2 SVGIG (reference sequence). This CDR3 has 14 residues. Trimming at V came to 5 bases and at J to 9 bases, leaving 9 bases not matched to a gene. CDR3 bases: TGTGCCTGGGAGACTAGCGGGAACACGGGTGAGCAGTTCTTC. Protein: CAWETSGNTGEQFF.

In its sample, this clonotype was seen a few times. V is TRBV6-5 and J is TRBJ2-5; D ambiguous. CDR1 is MNHEY, CDR2 SVGAGI, per germline. Trimming cost V 2 bases and J 5 bases, with 6 bases left between them. This CDR3 has 12 amino acids. The CDR3 sequence: CASSYGTETQYF. CDR3 sequence (DNA): TGTGCCAGCAGTTACGGCACTGAGACCCAGTACTTC.

Many counts were recorded for this clonotype. The CDR3 DNA reads as TGTGCCAGCAGCCTCGGTGCTAGCGGGGGAATCACAGATACGCAGTATTTT. This gives the protein CASSLGASGGITDTQYF. This sequence joins TRBV7-3 and TRBJ2-3; 10 positions agree with TRBD2. V gave up 5 bases and J gave up 2 bases; unmatched junction bases: 10. The CDR3 covers 17 residues. From germline, CDR1 is SGHTA and CDR2 FQGTGA.

This clonotype was recorded many times. CDR3 DNA sequence: TGCAGTGCTTCGGAGGGGACTAGCGGGGGGAATGAGCAGTTCTTC. This translates into CSASEGTSGGNEQFF. The chain couples TRBV20-1 to TRBJ2-1; 15 bases map to TRBD2. Per the germline V gene, CDR1 is DFQATT and CDR2 is SNEGSKA (reference sequence). The CDR3 runs to 15 residues. The V and J ends lost 5 bases and 7 bases, in that order; junction bases with no gene match: 6.

This clonotype turned up a few times. This chain uses TRBV6-5 with TRBJ1-3, with a weak D call TRBD1 (5 bases). CDR1 and CDR2 (germline): MNHEY, SVGAGI. This CDR3 comprises 16 residues. V lost 2 bases and J 1 base, leaving 12 bases between the germline ends. The CDR3 DNA is TGTGCCAGCAGTTACGCGGGACGAGGATCTGGAAACACCATATATTTT. This encodes CASSYAGRGSGNTIYF.

V gene TRBV24-1 combines with J gene TRBJ2-1, with 10 bases that match TRBD2. Germline CDR1 KGHDR, CDR2 SFDVKD. The CDR3 length is 18 residues. V lost 5 bases, J lost 0 bases, and 9 bases stayed unmatched. The CDR3, as DNA: TGTGCCACCAGTGCCCGACTAGCGGGCGCGAGCTCCTACAATGAGCAGTTCTTC. Amino acids: CATSARLAGASSYNEQFF.

This clonotype has a count of ten or more. The V call is TRBV12-3 or TRBV12-4, the J call TRBJ2-7; 7 nucleotides agree with TRBD1. Trimming cost V 9 bases and J 4 bases; bases outside gene matches: 15. This CDR3 has 15 residues. The CDR3 protein is CASIFFGTAQYEQYF. For the CDR3, the DNA is TGTGCCAGTATCTTTTTCGGGACAGCCCAGTACGAGCAGTACTTC.

The table lists this clonotype with many counts. The chain carries TRBV27 and TRBJ1-5; the D is unclear. The germline V gene encodes CDR1 MNHEY and CDR2 SMNVEV (reference sequence). The V gene lost 4 bases and the J gene lost 0 bases, with 4 bases spanning the gap. The CDR3 contains 13 residues. The CDR3 loop reads CASSWGSNQPQHF. The CDR3 region has the DNA TGTGCCAGCAGTTGGGGTAGCAATCAGCCCCAGCATTTT.

The table lists this clonotype with many counts. The rearrangement links TRBV3-1 to TRBJ2-7, with D maybe TRBD2 (6 bases). The ends were cut back, 11 bases at V and 6 bases at J, with 17 bases in the middle. The CDR3 runs to 12 residues. Germline V CDR1 and CDR2: LGHDT, YNNKEL (reference sequence). This CDR3 reads CAAGGTGIEQYF. As DNA, the CDR3 is TGTGCCGCCGGCGGGACGGGAATCGAGCAGTACTTC.

The genes are TRBV24-1 and TRBJ2-3; D is perhaps TRBD1 (6 bases). V was clipped by 4 bases and J by 2 bases, with 15 bases between them. Germline V gives CDR1 KGHDR, CDR2 SFDVKD. The CDR3 contains 16 residues. The CDR3 bases are TGTGCCACCAGTGACCCCGGGACAACCTACACAGATACGCAGTATTTT. Its protein is CATSDPGTTYTDTQYF.

This clonotype was found many times. This chain uses TRBV6-6 with TRBJ2-7; D is unresolved. CDR3 length equals 12 residues. V shed 6 bases and J shed 1 base, with 7 bases lying between them. CDR1 and CDR2 (germline): MNHNY, SVGAGI (reference sequence). CDR3 sequence reads: CASSPHSYEQYF. The CDR3 region has the DNA TGTGCCAGCAGCCCTCATTCCTACGAGCAGTACTTC.

This clonotype was detected ten times or more. The genes are TRBV20-1 and TRBJ2-5; 8 positions agree with TRBD1. The CDR3 contains 12 residues. In germline, CDR1 is DFQATT, CDR2 SNEGSKA (reference sequence). After removal of 3 bases from V and 4 bases from J, the junction contained 1 base not matched to a gene. In DNA form, the CDR3 reads TGCAGTGCTAGGGGACAGGCAGAGACCCAGTACTTC. Translated, it gives CSARGQAETQYF.